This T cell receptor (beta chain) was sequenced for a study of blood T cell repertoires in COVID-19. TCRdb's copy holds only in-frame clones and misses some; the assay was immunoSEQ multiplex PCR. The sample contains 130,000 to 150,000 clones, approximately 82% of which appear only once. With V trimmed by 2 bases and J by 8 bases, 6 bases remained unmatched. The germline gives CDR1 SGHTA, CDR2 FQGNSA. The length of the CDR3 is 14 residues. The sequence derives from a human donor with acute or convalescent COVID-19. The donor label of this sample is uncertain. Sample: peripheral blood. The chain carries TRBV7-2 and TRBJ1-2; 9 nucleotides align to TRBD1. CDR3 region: CASSLSQGAIGYTF. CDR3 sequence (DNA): TGTGCCAGCAGCTTATCACAGGGGGCGATAGGCTACACCTTC.